Each of the 32 T cell receptor beta chains below was sequenced from the same sample in a study of cytomegalovirus exposure and HLA in healthy donors. PCR primers comprised 60 Vbeta and 13 Jbeta primers. Sequencing was performed with immunoSEQ multiplex PCR; in TCRdb, only in-frame clones are kept and a portion is missing. The sample records about 130,000 clones, around 80% being singletons. Sequenced input: PBMCs. The origin of the receptors is a man aged 25 to 45 in good health and CMV-seropositive.

This rearrangement joins TRBV28 to TRBJ2-7, with a weak D call TRBD1 (5 bases). The CDR3 consists of 15 residues. V lost 3 bases to trimming and J lost 2 bases, with 14 bases between them. Germline CDR1 reads MDHEN; CDR2 reads SYDVKM. The CDR3 DNA is TGTGCCAGCAGTTTGAGTGGGGCCCCGACCTACGAGCAGTACTTC. Residues: CASSLSGAPTYEQYF.

This CDR3 is CASSLDRTYEQYF. Written as DNA, the CDR3 is TGTGCCAGCAGTTTAGACAGAACCTACGAGCAGTACTTC. The chain employs TRBV28 and TRBJ2-7; TRBD1 is a possible D gene (5 bases). CDR3 length: 13 residues. Germline CDR1 and CDR2: MDHEN and SYDVKM. The V gene lost 2 bases and the J gene lost 2 bases, with 7 bases spanning the gap.

On this clone: The sample has other DNA sequences that encode this CDR3 too. The chain carries TRBV2 and TRBJ1-5; 7 bases fit TRBD1. The CDR3 covers 15 residues. V trimming: 4 bases; J trimming: 0 bases; junction bases outside the gene matches: 3. Germline assignment: CDR1 SNHLY and CDR2 FYNNEI. CDR3 bases: TGTGCCAGCAGTGTAAACAGGGGTAGCAATCAGCCCCAGCATTTT. This codes for CASSVNRGSNQPQHF. Full variable domain (outside the CDR3, taken from reference TRBV2 and TRBJ1-5): EPEVTQTPSHQVTQMGQEVILRCVPISNHLYFYWYRQILGQKVEFLVSFYNNEISEKSEIFDDQFSVERPDGSNFTLKIRSTKLEDSAMYFCASSVNRGSNQPQHFGDGTRLSIL.

The chain links TRBV6-1 to TRBJ1-5; D ambiguous. Germline values: CDR1 MNHNS, CDR2 SASEGT. This CDR3 region has 14 residues. V gave up 3 bases and J gave up 8 bases, with 14 bases separating them. This CDR3 is CASSESAALKPQHF. The CDR3 DNA reads TGTGCCAGCAGTGAGTCGGCGGCCCTTAAGCCCCAGCATTTT.

The rearrangement uses TRBV25-1 and TRBJ1-5, with TRBD1 identical over 9 bases. V was clipped by 5 bases and J by 4 bases; unmatched bases: 3. Germline CDR1 MGHDK, CDR2 SYGVNS. The CDR3 loop spans 14 amino acids. CDR3 coding DNA: TGTGCCAGCAGTTCGGGACAGGGTAATCAGCCCCAGCATTTT. This codes for CASSSGQGNQPQHF.

The chain is built from TRBV9 and TRBJ2-7; possible D gene TRBD2, 6 bases. Trimming left V 3 bases short and J 7 bases short, with 20 bases between. CDR1 SGDLS and CDR2 YYNGEE come from the germline V gene. The CDR3 contains 15 residues. The CDR3 DNA sequence: TGTGCCAGCAGCGGGAGAAGCGGGCCCGATGGAGAGCAGTACTTC. This translates into CASSGRSGPDGEQYF. The whole variable domain, filled in from reference TRBV9 and TRBJ2-7, reads DSGVTQTPKHLITATGQRVTLRCSPRSGDLSVYWYQQSLDQGLQFLIQYYNGEERAKGNILERFSAQQFPDLHSELNLSSLELGDSALYFCASSGRSGPDGEQYFGPGTRLTVT.

The chain uses TRBV13 and TRBJ2-5; 7 nucleotides line up with TRBD2. The CDR3 sequence is 14 residues long. V gave up 1 base and J gave up 5 bases; unmatched junction bases: 4. Germline CDR1 is PRHDT and CDR2 is FYEKMQ (reference sequence). CDR3 nucleotides: TGTGCCAGCAGCTTAGTAGCGGGCCGCGAGACCCAGTACTTC. Protein product: CASSLVAGRETQYF.

The V and J genes are TRBV18 and TRBJ1-5, with a weak D call TRBD1 (5 bases). Germline CDR1 KGHSH, CDR2 LQKENI. CDR3 length: 18 amino acids. V gave up 4 bases and J gave up 5 bases, with 24 bases separating them. The CDR3 nucleotides read TGTGCCAGCTCACACGCAGCGGGCGGGGGTAGTCGCCATCAGCCCCAGCATTTT. Residues: CASSHAAGGGSRHQPQHF.

The chain employs TRBV28 and TRBJ2-1; TRBD2 agrees at 10 bases. The germline V gene has CDR1 MDHEN and CDR2 SYDVKM. The CDR3 totals 15 residues. After removal of 2 bases from V and 6 bases from J, the junction contained 4 bases not matched to a gene. The CDR3 DNA reads TGTGCCAGCAGTTTACCTAGCGGGAGAGTCAATGAGCAGTTCTTC. Protein product: CASSLPSGRVNEQFF.

The chain is built from TRBV6-6 and TRBJ2-7; 8 bases are shared with TRBD2. Trimming at V came to 5 bases and at J to 6 bases, leaving 15 bases not matched to a gene. Germline V gives CDR1 MNHNY, CDR2 SVGAGI (reference sequence). The CDR3 length is 16 residues. The CDR3 coding sequence is TGTGCCAGCAGTCCTAGGCTCGTCAGCGGGAGTTTCGAGCAGTACTTC. Its protein is CASSPRLVSGSFEQYF.

The chain recombines TRBV5-1 with TRBJ1-4; possible D gene TRBD1, 6 bases. Trimming shortened V by 4 bases and J by 0 bases, and 13 bases separated the two germline ends. Germline V lookup: CDR1 SGHRS, CDR2 YFSETQ. The CDR3 is 16 amino acids. The CDR3 loop reads CASSPGQTATNEKLFF. Written as DNA, the CDR3 is TGCGCCAGCAGCCCCGGACAGACCGCAACTAATGAAAAACTGTTTTTT.

The V call is TRBV7-2, the J call TRBJ1-1; no firm D call. Germline values: CDR1 SGHTA, CDR2 FQGNSA. The CDR3 sequence is 13 residues long. V lost 1 base and J 3 bases, leaving 6 bases between the germline ends. This CDR3 reads CASSLGAHTEAFF. CDR3 nucleotides: TGTGCCAGCAGCTTAGGAGCCCACACTGAAGCTTTCTTT.

The chain combines TRBV7-6 with TRBJ2-1, with TRBD2 matching 7 bases. Germline-derived CDR1 and CDR2 are SGHVS and FNYEAQ. J was trimmed by 6 bases and V by 0 bases; bases with no gene match: 5. CDR3 length equals 15 residues. As DNA, the CDR3 is TGTGCCAGCAGCTTAGCGGAACTAGCGACCAATGAGCAGTTCTTC. Its protein product is CASSLAELATNEQFF. Filled out from reference TRBV7-6 and TRBJ2-1, the complete variable domain reads GAGVSQSPRYKVTKRGQDVALRCDPISGHVSLYWYRQALGQGPEFLTYFNYEAQQDKSGLPNDRFSAERPEGSISTLTIQRTEQRDSAMYRCASSLAELATNEQFFGPGTRLTVL.

This chain joins TRBV7-3 and TRBJ2-3, with unresolved D. CDR1 is SGHTA, CDR2 FQGTGA, per germline. The CDR3 spans 14 residues. Trimming stripped 6 bases from V and 1 base from J, with 11 bases between. The CDR3 is CASRDPRGTDTQYF. The DNA of the CDR3 is TGTGCCAGCAGAGACCCTCGGGGCACAGATACGCAGTATTTT.

V usage is TRBV2 and J usage is TRBJ2-2; D may be TRBD1 (6 bases). Germline CDR1 SNHLY, CDR2 FYNNEI. The CDR3 has 14 amino acids. Trimming left V 5 bases short and J 3 bases short, with 10 bases between. The CDR3 DNA is TGTGCCAGCAGTACCACAGGGTACACCGGGGAGCTGTTTTTT. Amino acids: CASSTTGYTGELFF.

The rearrangement links TRBV6-6 to TRBJ2-5, with 10 positions matching TRBD1. V lost 4 bases, J lost 3 bases, and 5 bases stayed unmatched. This CDR3 contains 15 residues. The germline V gene encodes CDR1 MNHNY and CDR2 SVGAGI (reference sequence). The DNA of the CDR3 is TGTGCCAGCAGTTCCCGGGACAGGGGAAAAGAGACCCAGTACTTC. Residues: CASSSRDRGKETQYF.

The gene calls are TRBV5-6 and TRBJ2-1; 9 bases fit TRBD2. This CDR3 is built from 13 residues. Germline V gives CDR1 SGHDT, CDR2 YYEEEE. After removal of 7 bases from V and 6 bases from J, the junction contained 5 bases not matched to a gene. CDR3 coding DNA: TGTGCCAGCGGGATTAGCGGGAGCAATGAGCAGTTCTTC. It yields the protein CASGISGSNEQFF.

The chain joins TRBV13 to TRBJ1-1, with a tentative D call TRBD1 (5 bases). V shed 6 bases and J shed 5 bases, with 13 bases lying between them. The germline gives CDR1 PRHDT, CDR2 FYEKMQ (reference sequence). The CDR3 is 13 residues long. CDR3 region: CASRLLGGTEAFF. The DNA for the CDR3 is TGTGCCAGCAGACTCCTCGGGGGGACTGAAGCTTTCTTT.

This clone appeared a few times. This chain joins TRBV6-5 and TRBJ1-1, with a weak D call TRBD1 (5 bases). This CDR3 spans 16 amino acids. Germline lookup yields CDR1 MNHEY and CDR2 SVGAGI. The V end was cut by 3 bases, the J end by 1 base, with 15 bases between. The CDR3 reads CASSYFEEQGNTEAFF. The CDR3 region has the DNA TGTGCCAGCAGTTATTTTGAGGAGCAGGGGAACACTGAAGCTTTCTTT.

The chain couples TRBV27 to TRBJ1-1; 9 bases line up with TRBD1. The length of the CDR3 is 13 residues. Germline V gene lookup returns CDR1 MNHEY and CDR2 SMNVEV (reference sequence). V lost 5 bases and J lost 5; bases outside the gene matches: 3. The CDR3 is CASSPGQGTEAFF. CDR3 in DNA: TGTGCCAGCAGTCCCGGACAGGGGACTGAAGCTTTCTTT.

This clone was counted only a few times. The chain has TRBV28 and TRBJ1-4, with 7 bases matching TRBD1. Germline CDR1 is MDHEN and CDR2 is SYDVKM. The CDR3 has 14 amino acids. V was pared by 6 bases and J by 9 bases, with 10 bases of the junction left unmatched. DNA for the CDR3: TGTGCCAGCAGACCGGGACAGATTCGAAAAAAACTGTTTTTT. Its protein is CASRPGQIRKKLFF.

The chain is built from TRBV19 and TRBJ2-3; the D is unclear. V lost 7 bases, J lost 4 bases, and 15 bases lay in between. Germline V gene data show CDR1 as LNHDA and CDR2 as SQIVND (reference sequence). The CDR3 spans 14 residues. CDR3 sequence reads: CASNRPGLADTQYF. CDR3 nucleotides: TGTGCCAGTAATCGCCCCGGTCTCGCAGATACGCAGTATTTT.

V and J are TRBV10-3 and TRBJ1-1; D is unclear. This CDR3 comprises 13 residues. V was shortened by 4 bases and J by 2 bases, with 8 bases between the two germline ends. Germline V gene lookup returns CDR1 ENHRY and CDR2 SYGVKD. CDR3 protein: CAISVEYNTEAFF. The CDR3 DNA reads TGTGCCATCAGTGTAGAGTATAACACTGAAGCTTTCTTT.

V usage is TRBV6-1 and J usage is TRBJ2-7; TRBD1 matches at 8 bases. This CDR3 comprises 14 residues. V was clipped by 0 bases and J by 2 bases; unmatched bases: 0. Looked up from germline, CDR1 is MNHNS and CDR2 is SASEGT. The CDR3 sequence is CASSEADRAYEQYF. For the CDR3, the DNA is TGTGCCAGCAGTGAAGCGGACAGGGCCTACGAGCAGTACTTC.

The chain is built from TRBV19 and TRBJ1-2; 11 bases are shared with TRBD1. The junction had 2 bases not matched to a gene; V was cut back by 3 bases and J by 2 bases. The CDR3 spans 15 residues. From germline, CDR1 is LNHDA and CDR2 SQIVND (reference sequence). The CDR3 spells CASSIRDRGNYGYTF. Written as DNA, the CDR3 is TGTGCCAGTAGTATCCGGGACAGGGGGAACTATGGCTACACCTTC.

The chain joins TRBV19 to TRBJ1-2; no clear D. This CDR3 spans 15 amino acids. Germline V gene sequence: CDR1 LNHDA, CDR2 SQIVND (reference sequence). V was shortened by 6 bases and J by 0 bases, with 14 bases between the two germline ends. The CDR3 spells CASSPWAGTNYGYTF. The CDR3 DNA sequence: TGTGCCAGTAGCCCATGGGCAGGAACTAACTATGGCTACACCTTC.

The V and J genes are TRBV13 and TRBJ1-1; 8 bases map to TRBD1. Germline V gene lookup returns CDR1 PRHDT and CDR2 FYEKMQ (reference sequence). There are 15 residues in the CDR3. After removal of 2 bases from V and 1 base from J, the junction contained 3 bases not matched to a gene. CDR3: CASSLPGTGNTEAFF. The CDR3 coding sequence is TGTGCCAGCAGCTTACCCGGGACAGGGAACACTGAAGCTTTCTTT.

The V gene is TRBV18, the J gene TRBJ2-2; D is ambiguous. V was cut by 3 bases and J by 4 bases, with 9 bases left in between. The length of the CDR3 is 14 residues. Germline V lookup: CDR1 KGHSH, CDR2 LQKENI. CDR3 loop: CASSPVGFTGELFF. DNA of the CDR3: TGTGCCAGCTCACCGGTCGGGTTCACCGGGGAGCTGTTTTTT. Variable domain in full (rest from reference TRBV18 and TRBJ2-2): NAGVMQNPRHLVRRRGQEARLRCSPMKGHSHVYWYRQLPEEGLKFMVYLQKENIIDESGMPKERFSAEFPKEGPSILRIQQVVRGDSAAYFCASSPVGFTGELFFGEGSRLTVL.

The chain employs TRBV7-2 and TRBJ1-2; TRBD1 aligns across 10 bases. Per the germline V gene, CDR1 is SGHTA and CDR2 is FQGNSA. The CDR3 contains 16 residues. After removal of 2 bases from V and 2 bases from J, the junction contained 5 bases not matched to a gene. CDR3 DNA sequence: TGTGCCAGCAGCTTAACCACGGGACAGGGGAACTATGGCTACACCTTC. This translates into CASSLTTGQGNYGYTF.

This clone appeared a single time. V is TRBV6-5 and J is TRBJ2-3; 10 positions match TRBD1. In germline, CDR1 is MNHEY, CDR2 SVGAGI. The V segment lost 8 bases and the J segment 5 bases; nucleotides outside the gene matches: 7. The length of the CDR3 is 14 residues. In DNA form, the CDR3 reads TGTGCCAGCTTTCTACGGGACAGGGGAGATACGCAGTATTTT. Translated, it gives CASFLRDRGDTQYF.

The chain employs TRBV4-3 and TRBJ2-4; a possible D gene is TRBD2 (5 bases). This CDR3 comprises 15 residues. Trimming took off 3 bases at V and 2 bases at J, with 11 bases between the two ends. Germline V gene lookup returns CDR1 LGHNA and CDR2 YSLEER. As DNA, the CDR3 is TGCGCCAGCAGCCAGGATGAGGGATCCAAAAACATTCAGTACTTC. Its protein is CASSQDEGSKNIQYF.

The chain carries TRBV18 and TRBJ2-1; TRBD2 matches at 7 bases. CDR3 length: 15 residues. Per germline, CDR1 KGHSH and CDR2 LQKENI. The junction had 8 bases not matched to a gene; V was cut back by 6 bases and J by 3 bases. CDR3: CASSVRAGDYNEQFF. For the CDR3, the DNA is TGTGCCAGCTCCGTAAGGGCGGGAGACTACAATGAGCAGTTCTTC.